This T cell receptor beta chain was captured in a study of shared clonotypes between healthy human individuals. Study findings and constraints: Sequencing depth was a factor that was expected to affect clonotype sharing among donors.

In regard to this clone: The antigen is not known.

Trimming shortened V by 2 bases and J by 5 bases, and 10 bases separated the two germline ends. Germline V gives CDR1 MNHEY, CDR2 SVGAGI. This CDR3 is built from 14 residues. Repertoires were generated with immunoSEQ multiplex PCR, while TCRdb's copy carries only in-frame clones and drops some. In the table there are about 1.1 million clones, 78% of which are singletons. Sequencing was carried out using memory CD4+ T cells from PBMCs. Sample subset: CD45RA-negative fraction. The chain employs TRBV6-5 and TRBJ1-5, with D perhaps matching TRBD1 (6 bases). The origin of this receptor is a man aged 18 to 30 in good health. Some clones in this sample may be carry-over from other donors' samples. The CDR3 region is CASSYDRTDQPQHF. Written as DNA, the CDR3 is TGTGCCAGCAGTTACGACAGGACCGATCAGCCCCAGCATTTT.